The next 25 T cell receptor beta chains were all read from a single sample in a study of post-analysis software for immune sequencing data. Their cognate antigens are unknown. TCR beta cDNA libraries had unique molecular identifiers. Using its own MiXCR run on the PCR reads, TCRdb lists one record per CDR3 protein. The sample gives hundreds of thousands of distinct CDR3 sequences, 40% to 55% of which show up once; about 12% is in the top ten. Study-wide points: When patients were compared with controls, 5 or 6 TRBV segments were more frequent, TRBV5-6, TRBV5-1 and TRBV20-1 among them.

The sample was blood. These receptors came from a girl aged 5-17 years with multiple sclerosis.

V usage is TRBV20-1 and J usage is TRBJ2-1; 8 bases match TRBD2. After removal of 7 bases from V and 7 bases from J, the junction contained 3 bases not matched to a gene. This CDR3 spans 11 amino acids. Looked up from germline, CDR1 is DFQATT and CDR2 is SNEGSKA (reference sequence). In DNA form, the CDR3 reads TGCAGTGAGCGGGAGATGAATGAGCAGTTCTTC. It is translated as CSEREMNEQFF.

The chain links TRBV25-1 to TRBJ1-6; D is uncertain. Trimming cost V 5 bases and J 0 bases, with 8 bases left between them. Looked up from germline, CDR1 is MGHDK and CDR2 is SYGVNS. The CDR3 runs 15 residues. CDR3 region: CASSQASSYNSPLHF. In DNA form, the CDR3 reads TGTGCCAGCAGTCAAGCCAGCTCCTATAATTCACCCCTCCACTTT.

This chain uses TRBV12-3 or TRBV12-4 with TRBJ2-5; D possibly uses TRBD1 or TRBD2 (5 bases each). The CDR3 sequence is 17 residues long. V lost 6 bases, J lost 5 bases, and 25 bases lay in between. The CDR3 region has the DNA TGTGCCAGCAGCCCTCTGTCAATACTTCCTTGGGGGGAGACCCAGTACTTC. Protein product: CASSPLSILPWGETQYF.

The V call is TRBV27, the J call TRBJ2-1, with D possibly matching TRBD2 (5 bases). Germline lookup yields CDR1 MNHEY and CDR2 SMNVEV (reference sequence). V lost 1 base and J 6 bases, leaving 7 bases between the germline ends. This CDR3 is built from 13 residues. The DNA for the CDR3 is TGTGCCAGCAGTTTATGGGAGAGCAATGAGCAGTTCTTC. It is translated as CASSLWESNEQFF.

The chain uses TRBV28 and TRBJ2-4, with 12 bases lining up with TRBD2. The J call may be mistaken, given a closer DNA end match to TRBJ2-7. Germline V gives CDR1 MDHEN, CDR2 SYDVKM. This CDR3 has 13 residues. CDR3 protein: CASRPSGRDEQYF. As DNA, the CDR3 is TGTGCCAGCAGACCTAGCGGGAGGGACGAGCAGTACTTC.

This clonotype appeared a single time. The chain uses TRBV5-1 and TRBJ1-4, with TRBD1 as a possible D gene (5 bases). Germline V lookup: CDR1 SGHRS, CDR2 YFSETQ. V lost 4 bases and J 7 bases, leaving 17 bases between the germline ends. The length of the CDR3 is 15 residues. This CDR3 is CASSTGHPGSEKLFF. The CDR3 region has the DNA TGCGCCAGCAGCACCGGACACCCCGGAAGTGAAAAACTGTTTTTT. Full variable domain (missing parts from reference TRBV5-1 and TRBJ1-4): KAGVTQTPRYLIKTRGQQVTLSCSPISGHRSVSWYQQTPGQGLQFLFEYFSETQRNKGNFPGRFSGRQFSNSRSEMNVSTLELGDSALYLCASSTGHPGSEKLFFGSGTQLSVL.

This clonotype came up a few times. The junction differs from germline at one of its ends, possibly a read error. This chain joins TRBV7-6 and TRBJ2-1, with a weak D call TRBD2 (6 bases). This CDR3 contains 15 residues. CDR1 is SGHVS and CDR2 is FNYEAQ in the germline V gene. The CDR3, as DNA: TGTGCCAACAGCTTAGATCGGGGGATCTACAATGAGCAGTTCTTC. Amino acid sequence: CANSLDRGIYNEQFF.

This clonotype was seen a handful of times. The CDR3 region is CASSLGVWQYF. CDR3 bases: TGTGCCAGCAGCCTAGGCGTATGGCAGTACTTC. The J gene is TRBJ2-7, the V gene TRBV4-2; D is unresolved. The germline V gene encodes CDR1 LGHNA and CDR2 YNFKEQ. This CDR3 is 11 amino acids long. V lost 4 bases and J lost 9, with 10 bases in between.

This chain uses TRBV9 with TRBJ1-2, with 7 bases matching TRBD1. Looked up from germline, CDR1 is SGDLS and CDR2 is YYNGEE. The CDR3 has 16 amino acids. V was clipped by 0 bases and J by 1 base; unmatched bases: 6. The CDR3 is CASSVETGFINYGYTF. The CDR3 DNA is TGTGCCAGCAGCGTAGAGACAGGGTTCATTAACTATGGCTACACCTTC.

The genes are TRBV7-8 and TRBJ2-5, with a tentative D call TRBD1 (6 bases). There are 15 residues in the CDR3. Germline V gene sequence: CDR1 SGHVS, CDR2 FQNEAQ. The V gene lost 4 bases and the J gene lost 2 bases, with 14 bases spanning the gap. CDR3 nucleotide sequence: TGTGCCAGCAGCTCAGGGGCCCGGGCTCAAGAGACCCAGTACTTC. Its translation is CASSSGARAQETQYF.

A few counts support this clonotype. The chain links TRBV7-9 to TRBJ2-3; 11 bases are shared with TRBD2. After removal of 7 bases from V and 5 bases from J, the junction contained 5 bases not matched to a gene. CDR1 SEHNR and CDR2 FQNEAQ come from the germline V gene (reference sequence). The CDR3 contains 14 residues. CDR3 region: CASNLAGGLDTQYF. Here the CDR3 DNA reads TGTGCCAGCAATCTAGCGGGGGGACTAGATACGCAGTATTTT.

The CDR3: CASSQDGRDEQFF. The CDR3 DNA reads TGTGCCAGCAGCCAAGATGGGCGGGATGAGCAGTTCTTC. The rearrangement joins TRBV3-1 to TRBJ2-1, with D maybe TRBD2 (5 bases). CDR1 LGHDT and CDR2 YNNKEL come from the germline V gene (reference sequence). This CDR3 has 13 amino acids. Trimming pared 0 bases from V and 8 bases from J, leaving 8 bases between.

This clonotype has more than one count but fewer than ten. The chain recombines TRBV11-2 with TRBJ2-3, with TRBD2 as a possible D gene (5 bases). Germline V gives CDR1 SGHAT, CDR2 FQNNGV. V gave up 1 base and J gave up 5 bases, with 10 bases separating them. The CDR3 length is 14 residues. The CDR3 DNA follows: TGTGCCAGCAGCTTAGCTGGGAGTCGAGATACGCAGTATTTT. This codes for CASSLAGSRDTQYF.

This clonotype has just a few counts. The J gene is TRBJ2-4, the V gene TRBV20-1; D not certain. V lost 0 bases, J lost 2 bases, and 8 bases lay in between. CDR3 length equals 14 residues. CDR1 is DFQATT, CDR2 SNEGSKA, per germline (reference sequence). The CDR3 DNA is TGCAGTGCTAGAGATGGGAACCCCAAAAACATTCAGTACTTC. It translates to CSARDGNPKNIQYF.

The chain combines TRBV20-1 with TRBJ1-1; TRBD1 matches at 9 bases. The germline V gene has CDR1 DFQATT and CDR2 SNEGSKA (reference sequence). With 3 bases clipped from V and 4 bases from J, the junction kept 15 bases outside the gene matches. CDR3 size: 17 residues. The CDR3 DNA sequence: TGCAGTGCTAGGACCGGGACAGGGATCCGGCGGGGCACTGAAGCTTTCTTT. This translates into CSARTGTGIRRGTEAFF.

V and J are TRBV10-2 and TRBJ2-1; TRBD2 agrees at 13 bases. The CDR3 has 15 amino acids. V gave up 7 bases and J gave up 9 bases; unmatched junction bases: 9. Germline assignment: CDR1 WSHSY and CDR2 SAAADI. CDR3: CASIDRTSGRGEQFF. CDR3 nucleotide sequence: TGCGCCAGCATTGACCGGACTAGCGGGAGAGGTGAGCAGTTCTTC.

The CDR3 here is CSARERTSGTDTQYF. CDR3 DNA sequence: TGCAGTGCTAGAGAAAGGACTAGCGGCACAGATACGCAGTATTTT. V gene TRBV20-1 combines with J gene TRBJ2-3, with 9 bases aligning to TRBD2. The CDR3 covers 15 residues. From germline, CDR1 is DFQATT and CDR2 SNEGSKA (reference sequence). V trimming: 0 bases; J trimming: 1 base; junction bases outside the gene matches: 2.

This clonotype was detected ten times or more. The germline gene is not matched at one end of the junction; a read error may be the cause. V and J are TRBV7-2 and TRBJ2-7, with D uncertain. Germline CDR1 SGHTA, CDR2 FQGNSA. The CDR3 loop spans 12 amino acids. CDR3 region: CASSLGRYEQYF. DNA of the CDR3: TGTGCCAGCAGTTTAGGCCGGTACGAGCAGTACTTC.

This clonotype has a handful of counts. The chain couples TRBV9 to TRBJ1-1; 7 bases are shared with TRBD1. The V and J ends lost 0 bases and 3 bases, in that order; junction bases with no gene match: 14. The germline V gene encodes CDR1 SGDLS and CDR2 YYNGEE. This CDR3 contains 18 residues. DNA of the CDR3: TGTGCCAGCAGCGTAGATGTAGGGGGCGGTAGTATCGACACTGAAGCTTTCTTT. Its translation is CASSVDVGGGSIDTEAFF.

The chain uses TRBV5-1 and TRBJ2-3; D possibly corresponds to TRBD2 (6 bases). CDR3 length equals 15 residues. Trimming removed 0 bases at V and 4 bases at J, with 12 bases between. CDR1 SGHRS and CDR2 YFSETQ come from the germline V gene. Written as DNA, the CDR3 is TGCGCCAGCAGCTTGGAGGGGCGGGAAGCAGATACGCAGTATTTT. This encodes CASSLEGREADTQYF. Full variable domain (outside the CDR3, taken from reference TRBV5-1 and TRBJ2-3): KAGVTQTPRYLIKTRGQQVTLSCSPISGHRSVSWYQQTPGQGLQFLFEYFSETQRNKGNFPGRFSGRQFSNSRSEMNVSTLELGDSALYLCASSLEGREADTQYFGPGTRLTVL.

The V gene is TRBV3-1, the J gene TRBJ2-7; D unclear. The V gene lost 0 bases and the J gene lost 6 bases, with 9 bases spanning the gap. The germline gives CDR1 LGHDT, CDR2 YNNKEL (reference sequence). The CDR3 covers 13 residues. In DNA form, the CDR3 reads TGTGCCAGCAGCCAAGATTCCACGGGCGAGCAGTACTTC. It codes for CASSQDSTGEQYF.

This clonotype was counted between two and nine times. The CDR3: CASSLIGRGAGETQYF. The CDR3 DNA reads TGTGCCAGCAGCTTGATAGGTCGGGGGGCAGGAGAGACCCAGTACTTC. J is TRBJ2-5 and V is TRBV5-6, with D tentatively TRBD2 (7 bases). The CDR3 is 16 amino acids. CDR1 and CDR2 (germline): SGHDT, YYEEEE. V lost 1 base and J lost 4, with 17 bases in between.

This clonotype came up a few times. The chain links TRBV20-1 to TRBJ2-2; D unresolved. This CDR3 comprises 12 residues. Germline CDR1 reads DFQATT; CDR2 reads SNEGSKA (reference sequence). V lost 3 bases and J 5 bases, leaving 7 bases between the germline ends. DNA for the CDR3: TGCAGTGCTAGGTTTAGGACCGGGGAGCTGTTTTTT. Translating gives CSARFRTGELFF.

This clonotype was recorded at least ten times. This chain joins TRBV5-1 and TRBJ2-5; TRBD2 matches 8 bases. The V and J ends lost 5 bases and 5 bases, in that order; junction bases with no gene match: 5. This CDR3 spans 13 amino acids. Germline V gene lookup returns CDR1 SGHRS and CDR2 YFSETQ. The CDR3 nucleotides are TGCGCCAGCAGTCTCGGGACTAGGGAGACCCAGTACTTC. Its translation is CASSLGTRETQYF.

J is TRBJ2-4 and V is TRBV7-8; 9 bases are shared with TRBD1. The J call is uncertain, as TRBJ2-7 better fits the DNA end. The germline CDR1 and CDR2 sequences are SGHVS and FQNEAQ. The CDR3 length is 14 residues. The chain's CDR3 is CASSTGQGQGEQYF. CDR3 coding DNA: TGTGCCAGCAGCACCGGACAGGGGCAGGGCGAGCAGTACTTC.